This T cell receptor (beta chain) comes out of a study of T cell responses to AZD1222 COVID-19 vaccine. Looking at the study overall: Analysis merged second doses at about 4 or about 12 weeks.

The table came from immunoSEQ multiplex PCR; TCRdb's copy has only in-frame clones and leaves some out. The table includes approximately 200,000 clones, 88% detected once. Notes on this clone: Antigen unknown.

Notes on the study in general: In a largely white British group with more females than males, clonal diversity was possibly underestimated.

This CDR3 spans 15 amino acids. Germline CDR1 and CDR2: SGHRS and YFSETQ. V lost 4 bases, J lost 2 bases, and 16 bases lay in between. Specimen: peripheral blood, collected on day 0 of AZD1222 vaccination. The chain couples TRBV5-1 to TRBJ2-7; weak D call: TRBD1 (5 bases). This sequence was found in an adult in good health. CDR3 DNA sequence: TGCGCCAGCAGCCCTGACAGCGCCAATCCCTACGAGCAGTACTTC. Translating gives CASSPDSANPYEQYF.